This section outlines one TCR beta chain sequence together with its context. Its antigen is undetermined. Germline V gives CDR1 SQVTM, CDR2 ANQGSEA. After removal of 6 bases from V and 5 bases from J, the junction contained 6 bases not matched to a gene. The CDR3 consists of 13 residues. This sample was taken from a study of T cell responses to AZD1222 COVID-19 vaccine. Method: immunoSEQ multiplex PCR; TCRdb's copy keeps in-frame clones and lacks some. The sample holds 55,000 to 65,000 clones; roughly 89% are singletons and the top ten take roughly 6.1%. Whole-study results and caveats: Only a handful of people who got AZD1222 tested seropositive at baseline. The donor cohort was predominantly white British with a female majority, and clonal diversity may have been underestimated.

The clonotype originates from an adult who received the AZD1222 COVID-19 vaccine. This material consisted of peripheral blood, taken 28 days after the second AZD1222 dose. The V call is TRBV29-1, the J call TRBJ2-1; 8 bases are shared with TRBD1. DNA of the CDR3: TGCAGCGTGAACCAGGGGGCCAACAATGAGCAGTTCTTC. Amino acid sequence: CSVNQGANNEQFF.